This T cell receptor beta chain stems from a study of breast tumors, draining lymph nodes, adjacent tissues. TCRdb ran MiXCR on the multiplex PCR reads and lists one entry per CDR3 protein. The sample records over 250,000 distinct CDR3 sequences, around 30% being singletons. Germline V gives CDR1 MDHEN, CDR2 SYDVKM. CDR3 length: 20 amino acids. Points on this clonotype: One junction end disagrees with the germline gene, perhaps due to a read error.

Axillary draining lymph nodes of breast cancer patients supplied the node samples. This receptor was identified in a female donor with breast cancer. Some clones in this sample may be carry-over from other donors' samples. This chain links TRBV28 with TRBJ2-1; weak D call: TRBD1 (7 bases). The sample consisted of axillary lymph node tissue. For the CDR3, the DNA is TGTGCCGGCAGACGTCCATGGGCAGGGGGACCTCGGGGGACCTACAATGAGCAGTTCTTC. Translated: CAGRRPWAGGPRGTYNEQFF.